The table lists the clone carrying this T cell receptor beta chain with many counts. Its target is unknown. These data are taken from a study of spatial heterogeneity in lung cancer. Every TCR cDNA molecule carried a tag that served as a unique molecular identifier. TCRdb independently ran MiXCR on the 5' RACE reads; one entry per CDR3 protein. Of about 25,000 distinct CDR3 sequences listed, over 6% are singletons. Per the germline V gene, CDR1 is DFQATT and CDR2 is SNEGSKA (reference sequence). The length of the CDR3 is 13 residues. The V segment lost 6 bases and the J segment 8 bases; nucleotides outside the gene matches: 12. Time point in this sample: sample taken at primary tumor resection. Untreated early-stage non-small cell lung cancer patients, fewer than 85 in total, were the donors. Sequencing was performed on whole RNA extracted from tumor and nontumor lung tissue, or from frozen PBMC, and the material was left unsorted.

Broader study findings: The appearance of ubiquitous expanded tumor TCRs in blood was greater at resection than follow-up.

This specimen consisted of PBMCs, obtained at surgery. This sequence originates from a male donor with early-stage non-small cell lung cancer. The gene calls are TRBV20-1 and TRBJ1-2; 7 positions match TRBD1. CDR3 sequence (DNA): TGCAGTGCGCCTCCCCTTACAGGGGACGGCTACACCTTC. Amino acids: CSAPPLTGDGYTF.